These 27 T cell receptor beta chains came from one sample sequenced in a study of Ad26.COV2.S vaccination and SARS-CoV-2 variants. The table came from immunoSEQ multiplex PCR; TCRdb's copy has only in-frame clones and leaves some out. The repertoire holds about 420,000 clones, with 70% to 90% as singletons. As for treatment: about 20 received Ad26.COV2.S at low or high dose, single or two shots; about 5 received placebo; per-sample allocation not given. Vaccine and placebo recipients were sampled on day 63 after the first injection. The sample here was peripheral blood, taken in a trial of Ad26.COV2.S vaccine versus placebo. These receptors all stem from a person aged 18 to 65 who received the Ad26.COV2.S COVID-19 vaccine or a placebo.

In nucleotides, the CDR3 is TGTGCCAGCAGCGCGGAATATGGGGAGCAGTTCTTC. It codes for CASSAEYGEQFF. The chain couples TRBV7-3 to TRBJ2-1; D uncertain. The CDR3 is 12 residues long. Germline CDR1 is SGHTA and CDR2 is FQGTGA. The V end was cut by 5 bases, the J end by 10 bases, with 12 bases between. Full variable domain (outside the CDR3, taken from reference TRBV7-3 and TRBJ2-1): GAGVSQTPSNKVTEKGKYVELRCDPISGHTALYWYRQSLGQGPEFLIYFQGTGAADDSGLPNDRFFAVRPEGSVSTLKIQRTERGDSAVYLCASSAEYGEQFFGPGTRLTVL.

The V call is TRBV19, the J call TRBJ2-7, with 10 bases lining up with TRBD1. The CDR3 runs to 16 residues. J was trimmed by 7 bases and V by 5 bases; bases with no gene match: 14. In germline, CDR1 is LNHDA, CDR2 SQIVND (reference sequence). For the CDR3, the DNA is TGTGCCAGTAGTTCAGCCCTCAGGACAGGGGGGAATGAGCAGTACTTC. Translation gives CASSSALRTGGNEQYF.

The chain carries TRBV19 and TRBJ1-2, with D possibly being TRBD1 (6 bases). Germline V gene sequence: CDR1 LNHDA, CDR2 SQIVND (reference sequence). V was cut by 7 bases and J by 1 base, with 13 bases left in between. This CDR3 region has 14 residues. CDR3 amino acids: CASMDGRGNYGYTF. The CDR3 coding sequence is TGTGCCAGTATGGATGGCAGGGGTAACTATGGCTACACCTTC.

The rearrangement links TRBV28 to TRBJ2-5, with 14 bases that match TRBD2. The V gene's germline CDR1 is MDHEN and CDR2 SYDVKM. The CDR3 has 16 residues. The J segment lost 3 bases and the V segment lost 5 bases, leaving 5 bases of the junction unmatched. The CDR3 loop reads CASSPRLAGGEETQYF. CDR3 nucleotides: TGTGCCAGCAGTCCAAGACTAGCGGGGGGGGAAGAGACCCAGTACTTC.

The DNA for the CDR3 is TGTGCCAGCAGTGTTGTGGGGGGTAGCTCCTACGAGCAGTACTTC. Its translation: CASSVVGGSSYEQYF. The gene calls are TRBV2 and TRBJ2-7; a weak D match, TRBD2 (6 bases). The V end was cut by 4 bases, the J end by 0 bases, with 13 bases between. Germline values: CDR1 SNHLY, CDR2 FYNNEI. The CDR3 consists of 15 residues.

The chain is built from TRBV6-5 and TRBJ1-6, with TRBD1 as a possible D gene (5 bases). V gave up 4 bases and J gave up 2 bases, with 9 bases separating them. The germline gives CDR1 MNHEY, CDR2 SVGAGI. CDR3 size: 15 residues. The CDR3: CASSLGPTYNSPLHF. CDR3 nucleotide sequence: TGTGCCAGCAGTTTGGGACCGACCTATAATTCACCCCTCCACTTT.

This chain joins TRBV7-9 and TRBJ1-6; the D gene is possibly TRBD1 (5 bases). Germline lookup yields CDR1 SEHNR and CDR2 FQNEAQ (reference sequence). The CDR3 sequence is 13 residues long. The V and J ends lost 5 bases and 6 bases respectively, with 8 bases between them. The CDR3 here is CASSPGLNSPLHF. The CDR3 nucleotides are TGTGCCAGCAGCCCGGGACTTAATTCACCCCTCCACTTT.

The chain has TRBV6-2 or TRBV6-3 and TRBJ1-5; D perhaps matches TRBD1 (5 bases). V lost 6 bases and J 5 bases, leaving 11 bases between the germline ends. Germline values: CDR1 MNHEY, CDR2 SVGEGT. The CDR3 sequence is 13 residues long. CDR3 in amino acids: CASSHRGHQPQHF. As DNA, the CDR3 is TGTGCCAGCAGCCACCGGGGCCATCAGCCCCAGCATTTT.

In its sample, this clone was seen a few times. This sequence joins TRBV6-5 and TRBJ2-7; the match to TRBD1 covers 8 bases. This CDR3 has 13 residues. From germline, CDR1 is MNHEY and CDR2 SVGAGI. The V and J ends lost 6 bases and 5 bases, in that order; junction bases with no gene match: 6. In nucleotides, the CDR3 is TGTGCCAGCAGAGGACAGGGATCCCACGAGCAGTACTTC. This sequence encodes CASRGQGSHEQYF.

The V call is TRBV7-2, the J call TRBJ2-1; 9 bases are shared with TRBD2. The V gene's germline CDR1 is SGHTA and CDR2 FQGNSA. The CDR3 runs to 18 residues. The junction had 8 bases not matched to a gene; V was cut back by 2 bases and J by 0 bases. CDR3 region: CASSLISSGASSYNEQFF. The CDR3 DNA sequence: TGTGCCAGCAGCTTAATTTCTAGCGGGGCGAGCTCCTACAATGAGCAGTTCTTC.

The chain combines TRBV7-9 with TRBJ2-1; D not resolved. CDR1 is SEHNR and CDR2 is FQNEAQ in the germline V gene (reference sequence). CDR3 size: 17 residues. The V gene lost 1 base and the J gene lost 8 bases, with 21 bases spanning the gap. Here the CDR3 reads CASSLVTGPSLKDEQFF. The CDR3 region has the DNA TGTGCCAGCAGCTTAGTAACTGGACCGAGTCTAAAAGATGAGCAGTTCTTC.

The rearrangement links TRBV5-1 to TRBJ2-5; possibly TRBD1 or TRBD2 for D (8 bases each). Germline V gene data show CDR1 as SGHRS and CDR2 as YFSETQ. The CDR3 totals 16 residues. Trimming took 0 bases from V and 4 from J, leaving 16 bases between them. The CDR3 here is CASSLAGGGTGETQYF. The CDR3 DNA sequence: TGCGCCAGCAGCTTGGCAGGCGGGGGGACAGGAGAGACCCAGTACTTC.

Worth noting for this clone: One junction end disagrees with the germline gene, perhaps due to a read error. The gene calls are TRBV7-7 and TRBJ2-1; tentative D call: TRBD1 (7 bases). There are 16 residues in the CDR3. Per germline, CDR1 SSHAT and CDR2 FNYEAQ (reference sequence). The CDR3 nucleotides are TGTGCTAGCAGCTTAGCGGAAGGGGGCCTCTACAATGAGCAGTTCTTC. This encodes CASSLAEGGLYNEQFF.

V is TRBV19 and J is TRBJ1-5; 12 bases are shared with TRBD1. This CDR3 comprises 19 residues. Trimming removed 5 bases from V and 7 bases from J; junction bases left unmatched: 18. From germline, CDR1 is LNHDA and CDR2 SQIVND (reference sequence). The CDR3 loop is CASSSRDRGPRVLRQPQHF. The DNA for the CDR3 is TGTGCCAGTAGTTCCCGGGACAGGGGGCCCAGAGTGCTACGCCAGCCCCAGCATTTT.

The rearrangement links TRBV5-6 to TRBJ2-7; D unclear. V lost 1 base, J lost 3 bases, and 11 bases lay in between. Germline CDR1 and CDR2: SGHDT and YYEEEE. The CDR3 covers 14 residues. The CDR3 DNA reads as TGTGCCAGCAGCTTGACTATAGTGAGCTACGAGCAGTACTTC. This gives the protein CASSLTIVSYEQYF.

This chain connects TRBV5-1 to TRBJ1-6, with no clear D. Trimming cost V 5 bases and J 3 bases, with 9 bases left between them. The germline V gene has CDR1 SGHRS and CDR2 YFSETQ. CDR3 length: 14 amino acids. The chain's CDR3 is CASSLDGYNSPLHF. In DNA, the CDR3 is TGCGCCAGCAGTCTCGACGGCTATAATTCACCCCTCCACTTT.

This clone was counted only a few times. V usage is TRBV18 and J usage is TRBJ1-5; D uncertain. V dropped 3 bases and J dropped 15 bases, with 21 bases sitting between them. Germline V CDR1 and CDR2: KGHSH, LQKENI. CDR3 length: 14 amino acids. CDR3: CASSPVPGLQSLHF. The CDR3 DNA reads as TGTGCCAGCTCACCGGTTCCCGGGTTACAGAGTTTGCATTTT.

The chain recombines TRBV25-1 with TRBJ2-5; TRBD2 matches 7 bases. Unmatched junction bases numbered 2, after V lost 3 bases and J lost 1 base. This CDR3 contains 14 residues. The germline CDR1 and CDR2 sequences are MGHDK and SYGVNS. The CDR3 DNA reads TGTGCCAGCAGTGACGAGCGGGGCCAAGAGACCCAGTACTTC. Protein product: CASSDERGQETQYF.

The chain combines TRBV30 with TRBJ2-1, with 10 bases identical to TRBD1. V lost 5 bases and J lost 1; bases outside the gene matches: 5. Germline CDR1 is GTSNPN and CDR2 is SVGIG (reference sequence). The CDR3 is 15 residues long. CDR3 in amino acids: CAWARDRGSYNEQFF. For the CDR3, the DNA is TGTGCCTGGGCCCGGGACAGGGGATCCTACAATGAGCAGTTCTTC.

V and J are TRBV19 and TRBJ1-5; D is unclear. V lost 6 bases and J lost 0, with 3 bases in between. In germline, CDR1 is LNHDA, CDR2 SQIVND (reference sequence). The CDR3 runs to 12 residues. CDR3 DNA: TGTGCCAGTAGACTTAGCAATCAGCCCCAGCATTTT. This sequence encodes CASRLSNQPQHF. The full variable domain, with the rest looked up from reference TRBV19 and TRBJ1-5, is DGGITQSPKYLFRKEGQNVTLSCEQNLNHDAMYWYRQDPGQGLRLIYYSQIVNDFQKGDIAEGYSVSREKKESFPLTVTSAQKNPTAFYLCASRLSNQPQHFGDGTRLSIL.

The chain employs TRBV5-4 and TRBJ2-5, with D hard to call. The germline V gene encodes CDR1 SGHNT and CDR2 YYREEE (reference sequence). Trimming shortened V by 0 bases and J by 3 bases, and 6 bases separated the two germline ends. CDR3 length: 13 residues. The CDR3 nucleotides are TGTGCCAGCAGCTTGGGGCCTGAAGAGACCCAGTACTTC. Protein product: CASSLGPEETQYF.

Regarding this clone: Other DNA sequences within the sample encode an identical CDR3. J is TRBJ2-3 and V is TRBV5-1; D remains unclear. Trimming removed 2 bases at V and 2 bases at J, with 6 bases between. The CDR3 runs to 13 residues. Germline V gene sequence: CDR1 SGHRS, CDR2 YFSETQ. CDR3 coding DNA: TGCGCCAGCAGCTTACCGTCCACAGATACGCAGTATTTT. It codes for CASSLPSTDTQYF.

V usage is TRBV4-3 and J usage is TRBJ1-6; D perhaps matches TRBD1 (6 bases). With 0 bases removed from V and 10 bases from J, the gap between germline ends came to 16 bases. Germline V gives CDR1 LGHNA, CDR2 YSLEER. The length of the CDR3 is 16 residues. The CDR3 DNA sequence: TGCGCCAGCAGCCAAGATCTAGGGCAGGGGCAATCACCCCTCCACTTT. It specifies CASSQDLGQGQSPLHF.

The V call is TRBV10-3, the J call TRBJ1-1, with D tentatively TRBD1 (5 bases). V lost 2 bases to trimming and J lost 5 bases, with 9 bases between them. Germline V gene sequence: CDR1 ENHRY, CDR2 SYGVKD. This CDR3 has 13 residues. CDR3 bases: TGTGCCATCAGTGAGACGGACAATACTGAAGCTTTCTTT. It codes for CAISETDNTEAFF.

This clone came up once. This rearrangement joins TRBV30 to TRBJ2-7; D perhaps matches TRBD2 (6 bases). V lost 0 bases and J lost 5, with 17 bases in between. The germline CDR1 and CDR2 sequences are GTSNPN and SVGIG (reference sequence). The CDR3 totals 15 residues. The CDR3 DNA sequence: TGTGCCTGGAGTGTACTGTTGGAGGGGAACCACGAGCAGTACTTC. It yields the protein CAWSVLLEGNHEQYF.

The V gene is TRBV7-9, the J gene TRBJ2-1; TRBD2 aligns across 9 bases. This CDR3 contains 14 residues. The germline V gene has CDR1 SEHNR and CDR2 FQNEAQ (reference sequence). V trimming: 8 bases; J trimming: 7 bases; junction bases outside the gene matches: 9. CDR3 sequence: CASEGTSSLNEQFF. As DNA, the CDR3 is TGTGCCAGCGAAGGGACTAGCTCGTTGAATGAGCAGTTCTTC.

The chain links TRBV5-3 to TRBJ1-2; D might be TRBD1 (5 bases). TRBV5-3 is an ORF for which the function is uncertain. CDR3 size: 12 residues. V was shortened by 3 bases and J by 8 bases, with 11 bases between the two germline ends. In nucleotides, the CDR3 is TGTGCCAGAAGCTGGGGGAGAGAGGGCTACACCTTC. It codes for CARSWGREGYTF.